The 14 T cell receptor beta chains given below trace back to one sample, sequenced in a study of shared clonotypes between healthy human individuals. Measured with immunoSEQ multiplex PCR; TCRdb has only the in-frame clones, and not every one. The sample yields about 2 million clones, 85% to 95% seen once. The specimen sequenced was naive CD4+ T cells sorted from blood. Regarding subset: CD45RA+ positively selected. Source of these receptors: a man between 18 and 29 years old in good health.

This chain connects TRBV10-3 to TRBJ2-7; 7 bases are shared with TRBD2. The V gene's germline CDR1 is ENHRY and CDR2 SYGVKD. The CDR3 has 14 residues. The junction had 8 bases not matched to a gene; V was cut back by 7 bases and J by 2 bases. The CDR3 DNA reads TGTGCCATCAAACAAACTAGCGACACCTACGAGCAGTACTTC. Residues: CAIKQTSDTYEQYF.

This clone came up a few times. The sample carries other DNA sequences with the same CDR3. This chain connects TRBV30 to TRBJ1-2; D not certain. V was shortened by 0 bases and J by 5 bases, with 7 bases between the two germline ends. Germline CDR1 reads GTSNPN; CDR2 reads SVGIG (reference sequence). The CDR3 is made up of 12 amino acids. The CDR3 region is CAWSVLGYGYTF. The CDR3, as DNA: TGTGCCTGGAGTGTACTAGGATATGGCTACACCTTC.

This sequence joins TRBV7-9 and TRBJ2-7, with no clear D. Deletions cut 2 bases from V and 8 bases from J, with 7 bases between. The germline V gene encodes CDR1 SEHNR and CDR2 FQNEAQ (reference sequence). The CDR3 sequence is 11 residues long. The CDR3 loop reads CASSLTDQQYF. The CDR3 bases are TGTGCCAGCAGCTTAACGGACCAGCAGTACTTC.

The chain couples TRBV6-1 to TRBJ1-3, with D tentatively TRBD1 (5 bases). V lost 4 bases, J lost 3 bases, and 16 bases lay in between. Germline loops: CDR1 MNHNS, CDR2 SASEGT. CDR3 size: 16 residues. Written as DNA, the CDR3 is TGTGCCAGCAGTGGGTGGGCAGGGTCTTATGGAAACACCATATATTTT. It is translated as CASSGWAGSYGNTIYF.

J is TRBJ1-3 and V is TRBV4-1; D gene unclear. Germline CDR1 reads MGHRA; CDR2 reads YSYEKL. The CDR3 length is 15 residues. With 8 bases removed from V and 2 bases from J, the gap between germline ends came to 16 bases. In DNA form, the CDR3 reads TGCGCCAGCTCTACGGGTTCTGGGGCTGGAAACACCATATATTTT. Translation gives CASSTGSGAGNTIYF.

A word on this clone: A read error may explain this, as a much larger clone is one base away. At the DNA level, this CDR3 is encoded by other sequences in the same sample as well. This rearrangement joins TRBV7-2 to TRBJ1-1; D not resolved. The V end was cut by 1 base, the J end by 1 base, with 4 bases between. Germline V gene lookup returns CDR1 SGHTA and CDR2 FQGNSA. The CDR3 runs to 13 residues. CDR3: CASSLVENTEAFF. The CDR3, as DNA: TGTGCCAGCAGCTTAGTTGAGAACACTGAAGCTTTCTTT.

The CDR3 nucleotides are TGTGCCAGCCACCTCAGCTCTGGAAACACCATATATTTT. This translates into CASHLSSGNTIYF. The rearrangement links TRBV2 to TRBJ1-3; D is undetermined. In germline, CDR1 is SNHLY, CDR2 FYNNEI. The CDR3 is 13 amino acids. V was trimmed by 8 bases and J by 0 bases, leaving 8 bases between them.

The V call is TRBV5-4, the J call TRBJ1-2, with 9 nucleotides matching TRBD1. The CDR3 has 13 residues. The junction had 11 bases not matched to a gene; V was cut back by 9 bases and J by 8 bases. Germline values: CDR1 SGHNT, CDR2 YYREEE (reference sequence). Here the CDR3 DNA reads TGTGCCACCCACCAAACAGGGGGCGCGGGCTACACCTTC. It codes for CATHQTGGAGYTF.

The chain uses TRBV6-1 and TRBJ1-1, with D possibly being TRBD1 (5 bases). V was pared by 1 base and J by 5 bases, with 20 bases between. This CDR3 has 17 residues. Germline CDR1 reads MNHNS; CDR2 reads SASEGT. The chain's CDR3 is CASSEERWGREGTEAFF. In DNA, the CDR3 is TGTGCCAGCAGTGAAGAAAGGTGGGGCAGGGAAGGAACTGAAGCTTTCTTT.

This sequence joins TRBV10-1 and TRBJ2-3; D may be TRBD1 (6 bases). The CDR3 loop spans 14 amino acids. In germline, CDR1 is WNHNN, CDR2 SYGVQD (reference sequence). Trimming cost V 3 bases and J 0 bases, with 7 bases left between them. The CDR3 DNA follows: TGCGCCAGCAGTGATCAGGGGAGCACAGATACGCAGTATTTT. Translated, it gives CASSDQGSTDTQYF.

V gene TRBV18 combines with J gene TRBJ2-3; D may be TRBD1 (6 bases). This CDR3 comprises 15 residues. Per the germline V gene, CDR1 is KGHSH and CDR2 is LQKENI. V was pared by 0 bases and J by 5 bases, with 12 bases between. The CDR3 spells CASSPPGGSGDTQYF. The CDR3 region has the DNA TGTGCCAGCTCACCACCTGGGGGCTCGGGAGATACGCAGTATTTT.

The genes are TRBV9 and TRBJ2-3, with D uncertain. This CDR3 region has 15 residues. CDR1 is SGDLS, CDR2 YYNGEE, per germline. V dropped 0 bases and J dropped 2 bases, with 10 bases sitting between them. CDR3 loop: CASSVEQGITDTQYF. The DNA of the CDR3 is TGTGCCAGCAGCGTAGAGCAAGGGATCACAGATACGCAGTATTTT.

The chain has TRBV5-6 and TRBJ1-2; 9 bases are a match to TRBD1. Losses at the gene ends were 5 bases for V and 4 bases for J; bases not matched to a gene: 6. The CDR3 is 14 amino acids. Per germline, CDR1 SGHDT and CDR2 YYEEEE. The CDR3 region is CASSPKTGGYGYTF. CDR3 coding DNA: TGTGCCAGCAGTCCCAAGACAGGGGGCTATGGCTACACCTTC.

This sequence joins TRBV6-5 and TRBJ2-7, with D perhaps assigned TRBD1 or TRBD2 (5 bases each). CDR1 is MNHEY, CDR2 SVGAGI, per germline. Trimming pared 6 bases from V and 3 bases from J, leaving 12 bases between. The CDR3 has 13 residues. The CDR3 bases are TGTGCCAGCAGCCCGGGACGGTACTACGAGCAGTACTTC. Translation: CASSPGRYYEQYF.